The next 17 T cell receptor beta chains were all read from a single sample in a study of CD8+CD57+ T cells in acquired aplastic anemia. Previously, flow cytometry had revealed CD8+CD57+ cell expansion in the patients chosen for sequencing. The template used for profiling TCR beta VDJ and CDR3 was genomic DNA. MiXCR, applied by TCRdb to the reads, yields one record per CDR3 protein. The sample includes hundreds of thousands of distinct CDR3 sequences, roughly a third of them seen just once. Sequenced material: sorted CD4+, CD8+, or CD8+CD57+ T cells (not recorded which) from PBMCs. Receptors were obtained from a human donor with aplastic anemia.

This clonotype appeared many times. This chain links TRBV10-3 with TRBJ2-1; 7 bases are a match to TRBD1. J was trimmed by 6 bases and V by 7 bases; bases with no gene match: 9. The CDR3 extends over 14 amino acids. Germline-derived CDR1 and CDR2 are ENHRY and SYGVKD. The CDR3 is CAITNDRESNEQFF. The CDR3 DNA reads TGTGCCATCACCAACGACAGGGAGAGCAATGAGCAGTTCTTC.

This clonotype came up many times. The V gene is TRBV7-9, the J gene TRBJ1-2, with D perhaps TRBD1 (6 bases). V lost 1 base and J lost 4, with 16 bases in between. This CDR3 comprises 16 residues. CDR1 and CDR2 (germline): SEHNR, FQNEAQ (reference sequence). The CDR3 loop reads CASSLVADRGLYGYTF. CDR3 DNA: TGTGCCAGCAGCTTAGTGGCGGACAGAGGACTCTATGGCTACACCTTC.

This clonotype was counted many times. The chain uses TRBV10-3 and TRBJ1-6; D call uncertain. Trimming shortened V by 2 bases and J by 4 bases, and 3 bases separated the two germline ends. The CDR3 extends over 13 amino acids. Germline lookup yields CDR1 ENHRY and CDR2 SYGVKD. The CDR3 region is CAISEGYNSPLHF. In DNA, the CDR3 is TGTGCCATCAGTGAGGGTTATAATTCACCCCTCCACTTT.

In its sample, this clonotype was seen many times. The gene calls are TRBV25-1 and TRBJ2-5; 9 nucleotides agree with TRBD2. This CDR3 is 15 amino acids long. Trimming cost V 3 bases and J 4 bases; bases outside gene matches: 6. Germline values: CDR1 MGHDK, CDR2 SYGVNS. DNA for the CDR3: TGTGCCAGCAGTGAGGCTAGCGGGGTCGGAGAGACCCAGTACTTC. Amino acids: CASSEASGVGETQYF.

The chain combines TRBV7-2 with TRBJ2-5; possible D gene TRBD1, 6 bases. Germline V gene sequence: CDR1 SGHTA, CDR2 FQGNSA. Deletions cut 4 bases from V and 2 bases from J, with 14 bases between. CDR3 length: 15 residues. The CDR3 reads CASSSFGQIQETQYF. The CDR3 bases are TGTGCCAGCAGCTCTTTCGGACAGATACAAGAGACCCAGTACTTC.

At least ten counts were recorded for this clonotype. This chain uses TRBV4-1 with TRBJ1-5; D may be TRBD1 (5 bases). The CDR3 consists of 14 residues. Germline values: CDR1 MGHRA, CDR2 YSYEKL. The ends were cut back, 0 bases at V and 4 bases at J, with 7 bases in the middle. The CDR3 reads CASSQDGGNQPQHF. The CDR3 DNA follows: TGCGCCAGCAGCCAAGATGGGGGAAATCAGCCCCAGCATTTT.

The chain employs TRBV3-1 and TRBJ1-2; D is undetermined. CDR3 length: 14 amino acids. The V gene lost 4 bases and the J gene lost 5 bases, with 14 bases spanning the gap. Germline CDR1 reads LGHDT; CDR2 reads YNNKEL (reference sequence). In DNA, the CDR3 is TGTGCCAGCAGCCGGACCAAAGGAAGGTATGGCTACACCTTC. Amino acid sequence: CASSRTKGRYGYTF. Using reference TRBV3-1 and TRBJ1-2 for the parts outside the CDR3, the full variable domain is DTAVSQTPKYLVTQMGNDKSIKCEQNLGHDTMYWYKQDSKKFLKIMFSYNNKELIINETVPNRFSPKSPDKAHLNLHINSLELGDSAVYFCASSRTKGRYGYTFGSGTRLTVV.

This clonotype has ten or more counts. The rearrangement uses TRBV19 and TRBJ2-1; no clear D. Trimming removed 4 bases from V and 6 bases from J, with 13 bases in between. The CDR3 totals 14 residues. CDR1 and CDR2 (germline): LNHDA, SQIVND (reference sequence). Here the CDR3 reads CASSTSGGINEQFF. In nucleotides, the CDR3 is TGTGCCAGTAGTACTTCCGGTGGGATCAATGAGCAGTTCTTC.

With respect to this clonotype: A much larger clone is a single base away; this may be a read error. The chain combines TRBV2 with TRBJ2-7; TRBD1 is a possible D gene (5 bases). The V gene's germline CDR1 is SNHLY and CDR2 FYNNEI. Between the trimmed V and J ends, which lost 8 bases and 5 bases, there was a span of 13 bases. The CDR3 has 12 amino acids. This CDR3 reads CASCYRFHEQYF. CDR3 DNA: TGTGCCAGCTGCTACAGGTTCCACGAGCAGTACTTC.

The chain combines TRBV6-1 with TRBJ2-7; a possible D gene is TRBD2 (5 bases). Germline CDR1 MNHNS, CDR2 SASEGT. The V end was cut by 2 bases, the J end by 1 base, with 12 bases between. The CDR3 loop spans 15 amino acids. The DNA of the CDR3 is TGTGCCAGCAGTGAAATGGCTGGACTGTCCTACGAGCAGTACTTC. Encoded protein: CASSEMAGLSYEQYF.

This clonotype was counted at least ten times. The chain links TRBV5-1 to TRBJ2-3, with D hard to call. This CDR3 is 14 amino acids long. Between the trimmed V and J ends, which lost 1 base and 1 base, there was a span of 7 bases. Per germline, CDR1 SGHRS and CDR2 YFSETQ. CDR3 amino acids: CASSLLSGTDTQYF. In DNA, the CDR3 is TGCGCCAGCAGCTTGCTGAGCGGCACAGATACGCAGTATTTT.

The chain couples TRBV6-5 to TRBJ2-7; the D is unclear. The CDR3 sequence is 12 residues long. Germline V gives CDR1 MNHEY, CDR2 SVGAGI. V lost 2 bases, J lost 6 bases, and 8 bases lay in between. CDR3 sequence reads: CASSYGVSEQYF. CDR3 nucleotide sequence: TGTGCCAGCAGTTACGGCGTGAGCGAGCAGTACTTC.

V and J are TRBV6-1 and TRBJ1-2; 9 nucleotides line up with TRBD1. The CDR3 totals 15 residues. Trimming took 5 bases from V and 4 from J; bases not matched to a gene: 8. The germline V gene has CDR1 MNHNS and CDR2 SASEGT. The chain's CDR3 is CASSPGQGLIYGYTF. In DNA form, the CDR3 reads TGTGCCAGCAGTCCGGGACAGGGTTTAATCTATGGCTACACCTTC.

Turning to this clonotype: Sequence at one end of the junction differs from germline and may be a read error. In DNA form, the CDR3 reads TGTGCCGGCAGCTTAGTGGCAGAATACGACGAGCAGTACTTC. Translation: CAGSLVAEYDEQYF. This chain uses TRBV7-2 with TRBJ2-7, with no clear D. Germline V gene lookup returns CDR1 SGHTA and CDR2 FQGNSA. This CDR3 region has 14 residues.

Comments on this clonotype: This clone may be a read error of a much larger clone one base away. The J gene is TRBJ1-2, the V gene TRBV20-1, with D possibly matching TRBD1 (5 bases). Germline CDR1 and CDR2: DFQATT and SNEGSKA (reference sequence). The V and J ends lost 5 bases and 4 bases respectively, with 17 bases between them. The CDR3 is 14 amino acids. This CDR3 is CSAGGGRAGYGYTF. CDR3 DNA: TGCAGTGCTGGGGGTGGTAGGGCCGGCTATGGCTACACCTTC.

This clonotype showed up many times. The gene calls are TRBV2 and TRBJ1-2, with D unclear. V lost 5 bases and J 6 bases, leaving 13 bases between the germline ends. Germline V gene lookup returns CDR1 SNHLY and CDR2 FYNNEI. The CDR3 length is 13 residues. Here the CDR3 reads CASSRDSRDGYTF. The CDR3 DNA is TGTGCCAGCAGTCGTGATTCCAGAGATGGCTACACCTTC.

The CDR3 sequence is CASTLQGAQPQHF. In DNA, the CDR3 is TGTGCCAGTACTCTCCAGGGGGCTCAGCCCCAGCATTTT. V gene TRBV19 combines with J gene TRBJ1-5; TRBD1 matches at 8 bases. This CDR3 is 13 amino acids long. Germline V lookup: CDR1 LNHDA, CDR2 SQIVND (reference sequence). With V trimmed by 7 bases and J by 6 bases, 5 bases remained unmatched.